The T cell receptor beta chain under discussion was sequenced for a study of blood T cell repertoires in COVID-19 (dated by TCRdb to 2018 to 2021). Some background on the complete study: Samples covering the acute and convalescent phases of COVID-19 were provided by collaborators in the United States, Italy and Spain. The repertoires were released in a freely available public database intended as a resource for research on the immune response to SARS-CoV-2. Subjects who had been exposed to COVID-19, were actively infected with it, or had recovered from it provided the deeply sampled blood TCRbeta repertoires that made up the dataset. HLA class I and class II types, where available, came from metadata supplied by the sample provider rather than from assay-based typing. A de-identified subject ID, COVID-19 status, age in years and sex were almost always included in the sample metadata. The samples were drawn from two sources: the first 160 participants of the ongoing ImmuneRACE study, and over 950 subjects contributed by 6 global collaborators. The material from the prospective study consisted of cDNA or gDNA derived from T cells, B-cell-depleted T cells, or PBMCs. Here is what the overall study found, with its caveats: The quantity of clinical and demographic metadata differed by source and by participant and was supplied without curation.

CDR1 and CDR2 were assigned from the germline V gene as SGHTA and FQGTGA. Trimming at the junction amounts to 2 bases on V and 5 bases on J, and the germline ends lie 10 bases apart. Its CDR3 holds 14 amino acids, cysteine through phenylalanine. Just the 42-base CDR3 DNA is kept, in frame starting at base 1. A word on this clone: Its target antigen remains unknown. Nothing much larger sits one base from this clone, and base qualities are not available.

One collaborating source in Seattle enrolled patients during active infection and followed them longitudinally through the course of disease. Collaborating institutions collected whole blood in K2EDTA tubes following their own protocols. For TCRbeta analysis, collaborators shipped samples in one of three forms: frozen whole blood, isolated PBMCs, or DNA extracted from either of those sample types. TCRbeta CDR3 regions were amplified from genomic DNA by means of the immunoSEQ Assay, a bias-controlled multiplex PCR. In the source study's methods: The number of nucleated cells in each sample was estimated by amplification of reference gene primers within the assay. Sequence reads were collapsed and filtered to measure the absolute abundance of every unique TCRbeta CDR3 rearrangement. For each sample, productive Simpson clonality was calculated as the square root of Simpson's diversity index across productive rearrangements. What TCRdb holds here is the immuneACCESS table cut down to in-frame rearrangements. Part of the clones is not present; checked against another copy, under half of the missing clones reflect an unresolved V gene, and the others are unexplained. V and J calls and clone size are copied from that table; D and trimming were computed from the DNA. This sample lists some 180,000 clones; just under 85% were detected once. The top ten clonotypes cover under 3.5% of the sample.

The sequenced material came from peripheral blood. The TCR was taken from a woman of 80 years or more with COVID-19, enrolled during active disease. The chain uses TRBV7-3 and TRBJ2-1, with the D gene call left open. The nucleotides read TGTGCCAGCAGCTTATCTGCTCCTAACAATGAGCAGTTCTTC. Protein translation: CASSLSAPNNEQFF. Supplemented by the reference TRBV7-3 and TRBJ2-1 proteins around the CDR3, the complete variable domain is GAGVSQTPSNKVTEKGKYVELRCDPISGHTALYWYRQSLGQGPEFLIYFQGTGAADDSGLPNDRFFAVRPEGSVSTLKIQRTERGDSAVYLCASSLSAPNNEQFFGPGTRLTVL.